Listed here are 14 T cell receptor beta chains from one sample, sequenced in a study of post-analysis software for immune sequencing data. Study-wide results and limits: Elevated frequency relative to controls characterized several TRBV segments in patients, TRBV5-6, TRBV5-1 and TRBV20-1 among them.

Prepared libraries of TCR beta cDNA carried unique molecular identifiers. Using its own MiXCR run on the PCR reads, TCRdb lists one record per CDR3 protein. The table records around 400,000 distinct CDR3 sequences, over 30% of them present only once. These receptors have no identified antigens. Material for sequencing was blood. These receptors were collected from a girl aged 2-10 years with multiple sclerosis.

The rearrangement joins TRBV20-1 to TRBJ1-5; possible D gene TRBD1, 6 bases. The V gene lost 4 bases and the J gene lost 2 bases, with 15 bases spanning the gap. The germline gives CDR1 DFQATT, CDR2 SNEGSKA (reference sequence). CDR3 length equals 15 residues. The CDR3 nucleotides read TGCAGTGCTATAGGACAGCTGAGTGGCAATCAGCCCCAGCATTTT. As protein: CSAIGQLSGNQPQHF.

This clonotype was seen only a few times. The V gene is TRBV12-3 or TRBV12-4, the J gene TRBJ2-3; TRBD1 is a possible D gene (5 bases). The CDR3 sequence is 16 residues long. Trimming shortened V by 0 bases and J by 4 bases, and 14 bases separated the two germline ends. As DNA, the CDR3 is TGTGCCAGCAGTTTAGCGTGGCAGACAGTTCCAGATACGCAGTATTTT. Encoded protein: CASSLAWQTVPDTQYF.

The chain couples TRBV29-1 to TRBJ1-2, with 7 bases identical to TRBD1. With V trimmed by 6 bases and J by 0 bases, 7 bases remained unmatched. The CDR3 totals 14 residues. The germline V gene encodes CDR1 SQVTM and CDR2 ANQGSEA. CDR3 in amino acids: CSVATGEANYGYTF. Written as DNA, the CDR3 is TGCAGCGTCGCAACAGGGGAAGCTAACTATGGCTACACCTTC.

The rearrangement links TRBV24-1 to TRBJ2-1; D might be TRBD2 (6 bases). The V end lost 1 base, the J end lost 3 bases, and 18 bases lay between the germline ends. This CDR3 is 18 amino acids long. The germline V gene has CDR1 KGHDR and CDR2 SFDVKD. CDR3 sequence reads: CATSDFTIGQGLYNEQFF. The DNA of the CDR3 is TGTGCCACCAGTGATTTTACTATCGGGCAGGGACTCTACAATGAGCAGTTCTTC.

The rearrangement links TRBV12-3 or TRBV12-4 to TRBJ2-1; weak D call: TRBD2 (6 bases). V was cut by 8 bases and J by 2 bases, with 22 bases left in between. CDR3 length: 17 amino acids. The DNA of the CDR3 is TGTGCCAGCGCTCGAGGGACTCCTCTAAGGGCCTACAATGAGCAGTTCTTC. Translation gives CASARGTPLRAYNEQFF.

This chain joins TRBV6-6 and TRBJ2-5, with D perhaps matching TRBD2 (5 bases). The germline CDR1 and CDR2 sequences are MNHNY and SVGAGI (reference sequence). The CDR3 contains 13 residues. Trimming took 7 bases from V and 3 from J, leaving 12 bases between them. The CDR3 nucleotides read TGTGCCAGCACGACGGACTGGGAAGAGACCCAGTACTTC. Amino acid sequence: CASTTDWEETQYF.

The genes are TRBV6-6 and TRBJ1-2; no firm D call. V lost 6 bases, J lost 8 bases, and 7 bases lay in between. The CDR3 sequence is 10 residues long. Germline loops: CDR1 MNHNY, CDR2 SVGAGI (reference sequence). The CDR3 sequence: CASSSGGYTF. The CDR3 DNA follows: TGTGCCAGCAGCAGCGGGGGCTACACCTTC.

This chain connects TRBV29-1 to TRBJ2-5, with 9 bases aligning to TRBD1. The DNA matches TRBJ2-4 better at its end, which makes the J call doubtful. This CDR3 is 13 amino acids long. Germline CDR1 SQVTM, CDR2 ANQGSEA. Here the CDR3 reads CSVLQGAVNIQYF. The CDR3 DNA reads TGCAGCGTTCTACAGGGGGCCGTAAACATTCAGTACTTC.

CDR3 DNA sequence: TGTGCCAGCAGCTTAGTACCAGGGGGCGCGGGAGAGACCCAGTACTTC. It encodes CASSLVPGGAGETQYF. The chain couples TRBV7-8 to TRBJ2-5; 8 positions match TRBD1. The CDR3 is made up of 16 amino acids. The V gene's germline CDR1 is SGHVS and CDR2 FQNEAQ. Trimming removed 1 base from V and 4 bases from J; junction bases left unmatched: 8.

This clonotype was seen only a few times. V gene TRBV2 combines with J gene TRBJ1-2; perhaps TRBD1 as D (6 bases). Trimming took 8 bases from V and 3 from J, leaving 10 bases between them. Germline V lookup: CDR1 SNHLY, CDR2 FYNNEI. CDR3 size: 12 residues. CDR3 nucleotides: TGTGCCAGCGGGGGGGGCGACTATGGCTACACCTTC. This translates into CASGGGDYGYTF.

The chain combines TRBV5-5 with TRBJ2-7; D is possibly TRBD2 (6 bases). V was clipped by 0 bases and J by 5 bases, with 15 bases between them. Germline lookup yields CDR1 SGHKS and CDR2 YYEKEE (reference sequence). This CDR3 contains 15 residues. CDR3 in amino acids: CASSLAGGGYDEQYF. The CDR3 coding sequence is TGTGCCAGCAGCTTGGCCGGGGGAGGTTACGACGAGCAGTACTTC.

This clonotype has just a few counts. This chain joins TRBV5-1 and TRBJ2-7; possibly TRBD2 for D (5 bases). The germline CDR1 and CDR2 sequences are SGHRS and YFSETQ. The CDR3 loop spans 16 amino acids. The germline V and J ends were trimmed by 0 bases and 2 bases, with 15 bases remaining between them. CDR3 sequence: CASSLVSGEMTYEQYF. The CDR3 nucleotides are TGCGCCAGCAGCTTGGTTTCTGGGGAGATGACCTACGAGCAGTACTTC.

The chain is built from TRBV9 and TRBJ1-5, with D maybe TRBD1 (5 bases). V gave up 0 bases and J gave up 5 bases, with 12 bases separating them. The CDR3 length is 15 residues. Per germline, CDR1 SGDLS and CDR2 YYNGEE. In nucleotides, the CDR3 is TGTGCCAGCAGCGTAGCGCCGGGGGTGGATCAGCCCCAGCATTTT. As protein: CASSVAPGVDQPQHF.

This chain links TRBV20-1 with TRBJ2-5; D possibly corresponds to TRBD2 (5 bases). Germline V lookup: CDR1 DFQATT, CDR2 SNEGSKA (reference sequence). Trimming took off 2 bases at V and 11 bases at J, with 24 bases between the two ends. The CDR3 is made up of 15 amino acids. Here the CDR3 reads CSARFLLGPGGEQYF. Here the CDR3 DNA reads TGCAGTGCTAGATTCCTTTTGGGCCCCGGAGGAGAGCAGTACTTC.